The clone carrying this T cell receptor beta chain was recorded a few times. Germline V gives CDR1 LGHNA, CDR2 YSLEER. V lost 0 bases, J lost 1 base, and 6 bases lay in between. CDR3 length: 14 amino acids. This entry belongs to a study of blood T cell repertoires in COVID-19. Study-wide context: Acute and convalescent COVID-19 samples came from the United States, Italy and Spain. PBMCs, B-cell-depleted T cells, or T cells provided the cDNA or gDNA that made up the material.

In the original processing: Cell counts per sample came from amplifying reference gene primers. The assay was immunoSEQ multiplex PCR, and TCRdb's table has in-frame clones only and misses some. V and J calls and clone size are as listed in that table; D and trimming were resolved from the DNA. The profile shows roughly 500,000 clones, 80% to 90% of them singletons. The sequence derives from a human donor in a cohort sampled during active COVID-19. The sample consisted of peripheral blood. V and J are TRBV4-3 and TRBJ1-1; D not resolved. Here the CDR3 DNA reads TGCGCCAGCAGCCAAGATCCCCAGAACACTGAAGCTTTCTTT. This codes for CASSQDPQNTEAFF.